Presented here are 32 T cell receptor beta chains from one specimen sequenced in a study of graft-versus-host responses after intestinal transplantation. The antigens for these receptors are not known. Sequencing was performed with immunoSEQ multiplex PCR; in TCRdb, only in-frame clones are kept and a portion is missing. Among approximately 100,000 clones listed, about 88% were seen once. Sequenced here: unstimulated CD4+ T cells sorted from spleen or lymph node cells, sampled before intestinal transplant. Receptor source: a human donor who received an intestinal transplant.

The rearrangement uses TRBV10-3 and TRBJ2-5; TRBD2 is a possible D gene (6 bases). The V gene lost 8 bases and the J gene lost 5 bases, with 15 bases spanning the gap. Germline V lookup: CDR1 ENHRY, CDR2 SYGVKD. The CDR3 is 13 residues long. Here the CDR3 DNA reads TGTGCCATCGGGGGTGGCGGGATGGAGACCCAGTACTTC. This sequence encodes CAIGGGGMETQYF.

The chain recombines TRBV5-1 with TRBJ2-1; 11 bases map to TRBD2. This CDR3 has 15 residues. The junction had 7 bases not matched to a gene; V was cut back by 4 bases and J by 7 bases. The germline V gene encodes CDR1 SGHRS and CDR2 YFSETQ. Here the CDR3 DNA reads TGCGCCAGCAGCCCACTGGGACTAGCGGAGAATGAGCAGTTCTTC. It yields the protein CASSPLGLAENEQFF.

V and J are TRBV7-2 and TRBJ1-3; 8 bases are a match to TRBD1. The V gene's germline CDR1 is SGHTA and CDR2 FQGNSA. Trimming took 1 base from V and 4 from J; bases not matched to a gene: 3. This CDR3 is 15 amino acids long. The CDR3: CASSLVTGVGNTIYF. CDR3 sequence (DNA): TGTGCCAGCAGCTTAGTGACAGGGGTGGGAAACACCATATATTTT.

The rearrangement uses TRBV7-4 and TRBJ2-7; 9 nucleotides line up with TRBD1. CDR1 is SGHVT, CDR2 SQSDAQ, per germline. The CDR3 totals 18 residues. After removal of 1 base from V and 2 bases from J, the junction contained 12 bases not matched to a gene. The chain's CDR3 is CASSLELEGQGVAYEQYF. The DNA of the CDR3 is TGTGCCAGCAGCTTAGAACTAGAGGGACAGGGAGTGGCCTACGAGCAGTACTTC.

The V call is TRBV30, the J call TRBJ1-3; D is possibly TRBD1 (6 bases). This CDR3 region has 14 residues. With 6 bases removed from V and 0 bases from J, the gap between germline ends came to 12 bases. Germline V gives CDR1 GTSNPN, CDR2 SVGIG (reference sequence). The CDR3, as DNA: TGTGCCTGCAACAGGGTCTCCTCTGGAAACACCATATATTTT. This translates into CACNRVSSGNTIYF. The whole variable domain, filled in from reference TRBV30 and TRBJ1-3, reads SQTIHQWPATLVQPVGSPLSLECTVEGTSNPNLYWYRQAAGRGLQLLFYSVGIGQISSEVPQNLSASRPQDRQFILSSKKLLLSDSGFYLCACNRVSSGNTIYFGEGSWLTVV.

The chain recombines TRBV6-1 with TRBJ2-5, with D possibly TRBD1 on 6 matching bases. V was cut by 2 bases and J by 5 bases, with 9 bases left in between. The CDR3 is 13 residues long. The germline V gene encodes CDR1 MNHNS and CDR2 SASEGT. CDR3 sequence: CASSEMGAETQYF. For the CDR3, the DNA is TGTGCCAGCAGTGAAATGGGGGCCGAGACCCAGTACTTC.

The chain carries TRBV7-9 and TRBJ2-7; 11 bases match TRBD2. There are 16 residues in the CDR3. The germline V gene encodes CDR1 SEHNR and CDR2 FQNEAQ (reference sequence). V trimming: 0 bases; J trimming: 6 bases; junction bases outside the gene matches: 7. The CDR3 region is CASSLAFTSGRVEQYF. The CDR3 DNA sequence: TGTGCCAGCAGCTTAGCGTTTACTAGCGGGAGAGTCGAGCAGTACTTC.

The CDR3 region has the DNA TGTGCCAGCTCCCCGAGGACCCACAGGGAGAGCATTCAGTACTTC. Residues: CASSPRTHRESIQYF. J is TRBJ2-4 and V is TRBV18, with TRBD1 as a possible D gene (6 bases). The germline V gene encodes CDR1 KGHSH and CDR2 LQKENI. The CDR3 consists of 15 residues. V lost 6 bases and J lost 9, with 21 bases in between.

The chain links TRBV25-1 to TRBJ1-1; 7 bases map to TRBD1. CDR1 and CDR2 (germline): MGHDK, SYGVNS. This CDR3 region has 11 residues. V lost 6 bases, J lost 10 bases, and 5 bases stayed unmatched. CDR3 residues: CASRDHRGAFF. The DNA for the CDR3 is TGTGCCAGCAGGGACCACAGGGGAGCTTTCTTT.

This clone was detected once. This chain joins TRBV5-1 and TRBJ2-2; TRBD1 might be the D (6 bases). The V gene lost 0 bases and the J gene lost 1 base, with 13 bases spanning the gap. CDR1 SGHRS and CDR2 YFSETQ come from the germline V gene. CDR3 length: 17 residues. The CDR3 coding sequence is TGCGCCAGCAGCTTGGCCCAGGGGCTTGGGAACACCGGGGAGCTGTTTTTT. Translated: CASSLAQGLGNTGELFF.

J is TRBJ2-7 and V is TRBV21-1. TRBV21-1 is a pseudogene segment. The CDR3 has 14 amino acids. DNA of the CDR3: TGTGCCAGCGAAAAGGCGATACGGCTCTACGAGCAGTACTTC. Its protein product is CASEKAIRLYEQYF.

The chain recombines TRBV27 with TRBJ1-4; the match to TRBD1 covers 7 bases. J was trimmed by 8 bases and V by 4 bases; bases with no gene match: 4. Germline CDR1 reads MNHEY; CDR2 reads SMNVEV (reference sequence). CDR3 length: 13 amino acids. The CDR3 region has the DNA TGTGCCAGCAGTTCCCCGACAGGGGAAAAACTGTTTTTT. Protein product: CASSSPTGEKLFF.

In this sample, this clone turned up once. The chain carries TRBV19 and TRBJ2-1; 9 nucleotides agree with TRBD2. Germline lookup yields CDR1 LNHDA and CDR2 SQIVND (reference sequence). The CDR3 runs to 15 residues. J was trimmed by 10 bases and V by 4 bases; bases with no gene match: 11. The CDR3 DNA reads TGTGCCAGTAGTAACCCGGGACTAGCCGTTACAGAGCAGTTCTTC. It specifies CASSNPGLAVTEQFF.

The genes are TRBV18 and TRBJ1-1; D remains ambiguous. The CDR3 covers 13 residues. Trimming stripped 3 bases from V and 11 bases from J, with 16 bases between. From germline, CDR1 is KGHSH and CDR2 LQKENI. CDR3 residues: CASSPSSGIEAFF. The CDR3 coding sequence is TGTGCCAGCTCACCGAGCTCCGGGATCGAGGCTTTCTTT.

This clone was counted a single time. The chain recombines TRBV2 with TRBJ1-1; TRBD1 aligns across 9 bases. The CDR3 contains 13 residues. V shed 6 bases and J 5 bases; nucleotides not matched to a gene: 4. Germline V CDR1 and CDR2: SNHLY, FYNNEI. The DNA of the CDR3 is TGTGCCAGCAGACAGGGGGCCCGAACTGAAGCTTTCTTT. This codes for CASRQGARTEAFF. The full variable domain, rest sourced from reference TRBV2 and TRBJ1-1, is EPEVTQTPSHQVTQMGQEVILRCVPISNHLYFYWYRQILGQKVEFLVSFYNNEISEKSEIFDDQFSVERPDGSNFTLKIRSTKLEDSAMYFCASRQGARTEAFFGQGTRLTVV.

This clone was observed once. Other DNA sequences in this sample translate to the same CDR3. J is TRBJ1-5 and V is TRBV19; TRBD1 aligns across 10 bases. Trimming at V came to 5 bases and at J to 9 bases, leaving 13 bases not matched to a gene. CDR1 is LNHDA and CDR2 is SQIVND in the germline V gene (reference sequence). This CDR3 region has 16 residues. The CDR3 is CASSPRQGAALRPQHF. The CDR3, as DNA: TGTGCCAGTAGTCCCCGACAGGGGGCCGCCCTTAGGCCCCAGCATTTT.

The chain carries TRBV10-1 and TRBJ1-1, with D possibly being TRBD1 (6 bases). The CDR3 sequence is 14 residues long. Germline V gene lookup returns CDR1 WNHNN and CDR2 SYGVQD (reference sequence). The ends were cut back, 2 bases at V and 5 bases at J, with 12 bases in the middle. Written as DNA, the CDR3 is TGCGCCAGCAGTGAGGGGGGCGGTAGGACTGAAGCTTTCTTT. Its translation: CASSEGGGRTEAFF.

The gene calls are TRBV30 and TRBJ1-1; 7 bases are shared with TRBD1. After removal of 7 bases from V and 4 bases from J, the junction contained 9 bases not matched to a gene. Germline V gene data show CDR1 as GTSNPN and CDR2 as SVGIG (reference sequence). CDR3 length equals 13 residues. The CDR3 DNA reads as TGTGCCTCTGACAGGGTCCGCGGCACTGAAGCTTTCTTT. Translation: CASDRVRGTEAFF.

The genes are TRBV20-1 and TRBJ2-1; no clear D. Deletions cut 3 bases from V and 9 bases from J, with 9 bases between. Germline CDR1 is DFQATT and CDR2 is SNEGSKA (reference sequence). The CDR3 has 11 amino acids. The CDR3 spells CSASLRREQFF. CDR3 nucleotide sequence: TGCAGTGCTAGTCTGCGTCGTGAGCAGTTCTTC.

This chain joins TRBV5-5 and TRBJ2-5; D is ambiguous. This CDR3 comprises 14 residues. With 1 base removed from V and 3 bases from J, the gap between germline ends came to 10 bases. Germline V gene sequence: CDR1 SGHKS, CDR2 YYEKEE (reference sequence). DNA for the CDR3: TGTGCCAGCAGCTTGAGGTGGAACGAAGAGACCCAGTACTTC. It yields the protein CASSLRWNEETQYF.

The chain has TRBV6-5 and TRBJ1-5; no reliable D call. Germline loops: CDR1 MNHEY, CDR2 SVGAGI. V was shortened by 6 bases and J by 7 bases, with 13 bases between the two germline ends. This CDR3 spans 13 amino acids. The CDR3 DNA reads TGTGCCAGCAGCAGAAAAGCCAAACAGCCCCAGCATTTT. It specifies CASSRKAKQPQHF.

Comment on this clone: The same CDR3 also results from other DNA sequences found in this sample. In nucleotides, the CDR3 is TGTGCCAGCAGCGGACGACAAAACACTGAAGCTTTCTTT. Residues: CASSGRQNTEAFF. The chain couples TRBV6-1 to TRBJ1-1; D gene ambiguous. The germline V gene encodes CDR1 MNHNS and CDR2 SASEGT. This CDR3 is 13 amino acids long. The V and J ends lost 6 bases and 2 bases respectively, with 10 bases between them.

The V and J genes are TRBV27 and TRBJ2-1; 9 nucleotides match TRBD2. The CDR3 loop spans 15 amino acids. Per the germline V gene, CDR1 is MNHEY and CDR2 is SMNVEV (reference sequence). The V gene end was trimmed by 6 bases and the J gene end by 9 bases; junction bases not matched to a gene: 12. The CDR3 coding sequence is TGTGCCAGCAGCCCTCGGGGACTAGCACGGGGTGAGCAGTTCTTC. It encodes CASSPRGLARGEQFF.

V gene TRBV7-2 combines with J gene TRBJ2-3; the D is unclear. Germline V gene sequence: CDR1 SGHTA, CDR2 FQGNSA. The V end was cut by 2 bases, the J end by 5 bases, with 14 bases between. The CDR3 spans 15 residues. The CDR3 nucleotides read TGTGCCAGCAGCTTATATAGACCCCGGGTAGATACGCAGTATTTT. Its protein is CASSLYRPRVDTQYF.

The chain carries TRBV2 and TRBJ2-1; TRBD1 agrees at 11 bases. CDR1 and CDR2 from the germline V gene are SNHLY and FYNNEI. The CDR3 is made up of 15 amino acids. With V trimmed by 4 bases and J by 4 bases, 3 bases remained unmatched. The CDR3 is CASSGTGGGYNEQFF. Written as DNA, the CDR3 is TGTGCCAGCAGTGGGACAGGGGGCGGGTACAATGAGCAGTTCTTC.

The CDR3 loop is CASSIEGTSYNEQFF. DNA for the CDR3: TGTGCCAGTAGTATAGAAGGGACCTCCTACAATGAGCAGTTCTTC. The chain uses TRBV19 and TRBJ2-1; D possibly uses TRBD1 or TRBD2 (5 bases each). This CDR3 contains 15 residues. Between the trimmed V and J ends, which lost 0 bases and 0 bases, there was a span of 6 bases. Germline V CDR1 and CDR2: LNHDA, SQIVND (reference sequence).

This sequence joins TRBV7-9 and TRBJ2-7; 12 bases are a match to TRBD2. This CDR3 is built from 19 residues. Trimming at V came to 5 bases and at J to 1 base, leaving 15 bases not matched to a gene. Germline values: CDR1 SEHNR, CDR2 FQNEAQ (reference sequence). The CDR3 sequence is CASSPLLGWTSGTSYEQYF. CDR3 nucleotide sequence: TGTGCCAGCAGCCCACTTCTTGGGTGGACTAGCGGGACTTCCTACGAGCAGTACTTC.

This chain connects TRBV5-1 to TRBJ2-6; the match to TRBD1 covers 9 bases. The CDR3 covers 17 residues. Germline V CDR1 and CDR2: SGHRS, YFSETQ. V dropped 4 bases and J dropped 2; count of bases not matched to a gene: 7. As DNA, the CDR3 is TGCGCCAGCAGCCCGAGGGACAGGGAGGCTGGGGCCAACGTCCTGACTTTC. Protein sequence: CASSPRDREAGANVLTF.

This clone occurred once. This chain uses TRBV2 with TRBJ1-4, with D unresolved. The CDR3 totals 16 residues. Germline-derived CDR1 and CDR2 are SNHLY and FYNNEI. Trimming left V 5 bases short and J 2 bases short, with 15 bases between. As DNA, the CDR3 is TGTGCCAGCAGTCCCTACCGGAGAGCTACTAATGAAAAACTGTTTTTT. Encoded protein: CASSPYRRATNEKLFF.

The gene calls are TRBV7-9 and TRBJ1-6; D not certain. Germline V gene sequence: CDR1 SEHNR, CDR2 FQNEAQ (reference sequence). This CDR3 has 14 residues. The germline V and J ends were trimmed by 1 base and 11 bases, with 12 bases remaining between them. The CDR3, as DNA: TGTGCCAGCAGCTTAGAAAGCGAAATGACACCCCTCCACTTT. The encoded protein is CASSLESEMTPLHF.

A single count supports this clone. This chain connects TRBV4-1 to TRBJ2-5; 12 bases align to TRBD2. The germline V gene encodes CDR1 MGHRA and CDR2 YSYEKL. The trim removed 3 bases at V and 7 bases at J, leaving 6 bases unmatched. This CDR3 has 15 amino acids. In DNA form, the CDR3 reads TGCGCCAGCAGCCACCCTAGCGGGGGGGAGGGGACCCAGTACTTC. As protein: CASSHPSGGEGTQYF.

The CDR3 protein is CASRREMHNSPLHF. For the CDR3, the DNA is TGTGCCAGCAGACGTGAAATGCATAATTCACCCCTCCACTTT. This chain joins TRBV6-5 and TRBJ1-6; D uncertain. V gave up 6 bases and J gave up 5 bases, with 11 bases separating them. The CDR3 totals 14 residues. Germline V gene lookup returns CDR1 MNHEY and CDR2 SVGAGI.